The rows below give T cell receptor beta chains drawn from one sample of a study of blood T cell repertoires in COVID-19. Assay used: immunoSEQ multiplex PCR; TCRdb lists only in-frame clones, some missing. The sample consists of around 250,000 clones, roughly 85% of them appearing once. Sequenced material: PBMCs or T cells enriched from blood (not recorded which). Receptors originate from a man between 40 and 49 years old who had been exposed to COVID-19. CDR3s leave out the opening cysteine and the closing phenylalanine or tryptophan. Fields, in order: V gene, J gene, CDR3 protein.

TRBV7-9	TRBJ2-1	ASSFIPSGSYDEQF
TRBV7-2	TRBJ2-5	ATQGLAGGETQY
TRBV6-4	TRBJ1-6	ASRGQGESPLH
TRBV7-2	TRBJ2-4	ASSFWSGEWDIQY
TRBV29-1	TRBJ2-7	SVVPSGRSYEQY
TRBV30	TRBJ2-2	AWTGFGGSGQTGELF
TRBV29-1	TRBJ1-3	SVVNSGNTIY
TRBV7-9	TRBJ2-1	ASSFTGSYNEQF
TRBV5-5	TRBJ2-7	ASSLGQSYEQY
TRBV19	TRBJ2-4	ASSTRQGNIQY
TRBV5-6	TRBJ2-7	ASSDRSYEQY
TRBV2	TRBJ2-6	ASRAGQSGANVLT
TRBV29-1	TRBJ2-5	SVEFPARGLQETQY
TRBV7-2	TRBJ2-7	ASSLIGSYAEQY
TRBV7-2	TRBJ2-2	ASGRGDSRSTGELF
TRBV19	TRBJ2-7	ASSISGTPDYEQY
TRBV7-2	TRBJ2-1	ASSLAQGSYNEQF
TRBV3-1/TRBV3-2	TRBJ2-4	ASSPGTVVFAKNIQY
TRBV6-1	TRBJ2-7	ASSEVAGGVSEQY
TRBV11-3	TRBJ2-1	ASSLDLLGPSYNEQF
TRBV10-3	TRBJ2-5	AISRTGEETQY
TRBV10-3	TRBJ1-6	AISEGVGTGGNSPLH
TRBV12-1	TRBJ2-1	ASSRGQGVRLAGVNEQF
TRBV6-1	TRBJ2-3	ASSELAGGPDTQY
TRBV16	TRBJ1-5	ASTPPGGPQH
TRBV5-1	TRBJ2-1	ASRLAGLSYNEQF
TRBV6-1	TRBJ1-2	ASSETRGLGGYT
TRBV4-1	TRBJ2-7	ASSPRDSYEQY
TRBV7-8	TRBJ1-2	ASSLGGGYYGYT
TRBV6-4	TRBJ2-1	ASENVNEQF
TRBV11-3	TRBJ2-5	ASEFQAGSTETQY
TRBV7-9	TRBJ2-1	ASSSPVGAEEVGNEQF
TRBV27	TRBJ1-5	ASSPRGNQPQH
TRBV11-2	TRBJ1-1	ASSPGTGGTEAF
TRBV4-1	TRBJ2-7	ASSQGRLDNSYEQY
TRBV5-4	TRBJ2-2	ASSKGLAETGELF
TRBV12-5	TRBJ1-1	ASGFRNTEAF
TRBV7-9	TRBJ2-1	ASSHSDSDNEQF
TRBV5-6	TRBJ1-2	ASSSLFGGYT
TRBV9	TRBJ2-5	ASSATGARWETQY
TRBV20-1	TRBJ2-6	SASPPRGVSGANVLT
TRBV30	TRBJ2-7	AWSVTGTSYPYEQY
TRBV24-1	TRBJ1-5	ATSRGQGNNQPQH
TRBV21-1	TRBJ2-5	ASSKALGGDEETQY
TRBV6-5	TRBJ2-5	ASSSGTGSETQY
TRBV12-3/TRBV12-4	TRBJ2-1	ASSFVYEQF
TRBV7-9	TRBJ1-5	ASSWNRGQPQH
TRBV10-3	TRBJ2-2	AVRSGTGELF
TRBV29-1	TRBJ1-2	SVDRGYGYT
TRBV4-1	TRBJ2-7	ASSQSAGTATYEQY
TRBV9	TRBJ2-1	ASSSSDRSNEQF
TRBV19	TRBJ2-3	ASSIGLAGVTDTQY
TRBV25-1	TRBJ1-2	ASSDQGEWFGYT
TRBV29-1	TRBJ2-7	SVGAASDYEQY
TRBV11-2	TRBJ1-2	ASSLDPGQSYT
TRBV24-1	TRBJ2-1	ATSDSLAGSYNEQF